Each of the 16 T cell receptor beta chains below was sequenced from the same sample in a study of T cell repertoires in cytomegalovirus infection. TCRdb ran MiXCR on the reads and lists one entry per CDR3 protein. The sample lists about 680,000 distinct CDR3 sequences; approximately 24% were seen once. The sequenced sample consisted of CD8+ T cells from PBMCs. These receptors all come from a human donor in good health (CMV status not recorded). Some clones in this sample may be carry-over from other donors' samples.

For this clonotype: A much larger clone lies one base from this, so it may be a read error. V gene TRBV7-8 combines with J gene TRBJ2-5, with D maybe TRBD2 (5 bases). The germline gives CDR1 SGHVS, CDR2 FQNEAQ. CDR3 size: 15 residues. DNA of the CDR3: TGTGTCAGCAGCTTAGCCCGGACTGCCGCAGAGACCCAGTACTTC. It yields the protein CVSSLARTAAETQYF.

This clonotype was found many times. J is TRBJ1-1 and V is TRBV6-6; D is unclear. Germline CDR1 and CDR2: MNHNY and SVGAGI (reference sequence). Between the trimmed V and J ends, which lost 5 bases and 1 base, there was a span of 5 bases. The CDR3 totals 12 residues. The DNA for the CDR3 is TGTGCCAGCAGTCGGGCGAACACTGAAGCTTTCTTT. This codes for CASSRANTEAFF.

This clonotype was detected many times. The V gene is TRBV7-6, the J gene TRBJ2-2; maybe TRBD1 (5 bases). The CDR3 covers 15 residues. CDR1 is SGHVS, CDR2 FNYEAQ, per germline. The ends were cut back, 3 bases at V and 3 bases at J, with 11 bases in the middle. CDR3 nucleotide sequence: TGTGCCAGCAGCTTTTCGACAGACTACACCGGGGAGCTGTTTTTT. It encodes CASSFSTDYTGELFF.

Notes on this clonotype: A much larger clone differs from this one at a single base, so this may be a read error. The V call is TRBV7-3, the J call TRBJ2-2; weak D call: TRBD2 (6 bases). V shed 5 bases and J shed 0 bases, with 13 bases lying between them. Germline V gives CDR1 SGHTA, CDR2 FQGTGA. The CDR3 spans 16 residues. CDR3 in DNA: TGTGCCAGCAGCGCCACCGGGACTTCGAACACCGGGGAGCTGTTTTTT. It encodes CASSATGTSNTGELFF.

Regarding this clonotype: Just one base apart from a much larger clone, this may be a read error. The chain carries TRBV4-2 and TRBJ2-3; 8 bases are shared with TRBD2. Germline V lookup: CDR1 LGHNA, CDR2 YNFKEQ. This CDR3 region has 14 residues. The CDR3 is CVSSQAGAGDTQYF. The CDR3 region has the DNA TGTGTCAGCAGCCAAGCGGGGGCCGGAGATACGCAGTATTTT.

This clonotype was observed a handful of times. In nucleotides, the CDR3 is TGCGCCAGCAGGCCCCCGGGACAGGGGTACAATGAGCAGTTCTTC. Encoded protein: CASRPPGQGYNEQFF. This chain connects TRBV5-1 to TRBJ2-1; 10 nucleotides line up with TRBD1. V shed 5 bases, J shed 4 bases, and the junction held 6 bases outside the gene matches. This CDR3 contains 15 residues. Germline V CDR1 and CDR2: SGHRS, YFSETQ.

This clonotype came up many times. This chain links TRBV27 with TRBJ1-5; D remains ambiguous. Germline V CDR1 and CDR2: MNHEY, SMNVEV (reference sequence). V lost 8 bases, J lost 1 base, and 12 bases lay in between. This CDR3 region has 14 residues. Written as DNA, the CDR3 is TGTGCCAGCTCCCCTAGTTCCAGCAATCAGCCCCAGCATTTT. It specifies CASSPSSSNQPQHF.

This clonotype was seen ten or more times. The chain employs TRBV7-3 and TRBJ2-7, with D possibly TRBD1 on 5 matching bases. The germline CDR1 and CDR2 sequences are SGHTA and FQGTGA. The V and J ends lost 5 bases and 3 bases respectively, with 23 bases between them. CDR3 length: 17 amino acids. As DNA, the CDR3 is TGTGCCAGCAGCCAATATGACATAAACAGGCGTGACTACGAGCAGTACGTC. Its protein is CASSQYDINRRDYEQYV.

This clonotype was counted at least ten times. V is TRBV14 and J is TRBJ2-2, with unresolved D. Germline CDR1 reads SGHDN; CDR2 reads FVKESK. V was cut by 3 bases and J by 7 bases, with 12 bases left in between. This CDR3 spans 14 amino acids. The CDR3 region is CASSHTSFGGELFF. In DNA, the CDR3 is TGTGCCAGCAGCCATACCTCTTTTGGCGGGGAGCTGTTTTTT.

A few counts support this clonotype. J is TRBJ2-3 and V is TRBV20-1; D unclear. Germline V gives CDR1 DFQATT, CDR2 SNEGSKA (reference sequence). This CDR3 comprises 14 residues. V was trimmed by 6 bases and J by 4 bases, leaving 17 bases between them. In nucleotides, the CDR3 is TGCAGTGCGAAGAGGCCTCCTGAGGCAGATACGCAGTATTTT. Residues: CSAKRPPEADTQYF.

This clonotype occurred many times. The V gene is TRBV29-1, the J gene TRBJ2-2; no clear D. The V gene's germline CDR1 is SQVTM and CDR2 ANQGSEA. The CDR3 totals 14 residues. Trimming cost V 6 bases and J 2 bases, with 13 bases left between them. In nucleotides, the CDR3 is TGCAGCGTGGAAAGGCCGTTCAACACCGGGGAGCTGTTTTTT. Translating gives CSVERPFNTGELFF.

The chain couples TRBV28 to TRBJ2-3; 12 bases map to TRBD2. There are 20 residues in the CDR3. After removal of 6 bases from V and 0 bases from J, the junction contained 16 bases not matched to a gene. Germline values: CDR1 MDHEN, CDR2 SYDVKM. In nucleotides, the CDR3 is TGTGCCAGCAGCGTTGGACACGGGACTAGCGGGTCTACTAGCACAGATACGCAGTATTTT. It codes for CASSVGHGTSGSTSTDTQYF.

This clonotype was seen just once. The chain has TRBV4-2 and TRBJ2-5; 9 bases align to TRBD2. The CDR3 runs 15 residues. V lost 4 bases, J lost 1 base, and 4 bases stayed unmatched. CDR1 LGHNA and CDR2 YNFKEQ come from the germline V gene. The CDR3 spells CASSPRSGSQETQYF. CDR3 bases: TGTGCCAGCAGCCCCCGTAGCGGGAGCCAAGAGACCCAGTACTTC.

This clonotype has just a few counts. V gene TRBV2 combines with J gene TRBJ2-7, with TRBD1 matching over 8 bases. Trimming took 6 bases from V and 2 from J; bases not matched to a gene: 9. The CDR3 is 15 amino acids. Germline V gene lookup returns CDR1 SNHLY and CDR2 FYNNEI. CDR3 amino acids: CASSVDRAVTYEQYV. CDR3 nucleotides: TGTGCCAGCAGCGTGGACAGGGCGGTTACCTACGAGCAGTACGTC.

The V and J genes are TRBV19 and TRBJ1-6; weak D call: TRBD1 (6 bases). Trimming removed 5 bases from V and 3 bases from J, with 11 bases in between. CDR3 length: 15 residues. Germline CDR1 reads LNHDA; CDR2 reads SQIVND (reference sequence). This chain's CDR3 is CASSPSDSYNSPLHF. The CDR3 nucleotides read TGTGCCAGTAGTCCTTCGGACAGCTATAATTCACCCCTCCACTTT.

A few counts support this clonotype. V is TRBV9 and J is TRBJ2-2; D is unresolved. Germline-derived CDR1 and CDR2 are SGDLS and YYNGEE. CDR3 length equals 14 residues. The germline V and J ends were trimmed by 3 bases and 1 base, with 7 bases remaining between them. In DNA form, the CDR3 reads TGTGCCAGCAGCGATACACTGAACACCGGGGAGCTGTTTTTT. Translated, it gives CASSDTLNTGELFF.